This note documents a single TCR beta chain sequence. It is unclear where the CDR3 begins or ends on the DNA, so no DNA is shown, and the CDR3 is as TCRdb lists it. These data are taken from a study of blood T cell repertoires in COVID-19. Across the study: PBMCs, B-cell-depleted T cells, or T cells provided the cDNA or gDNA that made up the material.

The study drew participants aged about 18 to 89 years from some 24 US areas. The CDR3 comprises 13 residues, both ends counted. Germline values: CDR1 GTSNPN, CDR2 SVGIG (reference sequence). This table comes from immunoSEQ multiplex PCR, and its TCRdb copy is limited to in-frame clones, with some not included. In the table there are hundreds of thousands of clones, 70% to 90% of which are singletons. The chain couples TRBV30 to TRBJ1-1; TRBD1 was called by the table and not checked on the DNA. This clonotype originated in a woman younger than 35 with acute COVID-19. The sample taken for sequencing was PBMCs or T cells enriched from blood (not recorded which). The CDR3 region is CAWSVPPGGLAFF.